This T cell receptor (beta chain) was documented in a study of OX40 agonist ivuxolimab in advanced cancers. Clones were sequenced by immunoSEQ multiplex PCR, and TCRdb holds only the in-frame ones, with some missing. Of about 40,000 clones listed, about 87% were seen once; the top ten hold approximately 23%. For this clone: What it binds is not known.

Trimming took off 2 bases at V and 9 bases at J, with 17 bases between the two ends. The CDR3 is made up of 14 amino acids. Germline values: CDR1 GTSNPN, CDR2 SVGIG (reference sequence). Study results and limitations: Near-lowest levels of clonal expansion characterized partial responders at 0.1-3.0 mg/kg.

The receptor was derived from an adult with an advanced solid tumor such as melanoma, head and neck, liver or kidney cancer. The chain has TRBV30 and TRBJ2-1, with a possible D match to TRBD2 (6 bases). The sample was CD4+ or CD8+ T cells sorted from blood, taken in a trial of the OX40 agonist ivuxolimab. The CDR3 DNA is TGTGCCTGGAGTCCCAAAAATAGCGGTGTTGAGCAGTTCTTC. It encodes CAWSPKNSGVEQFF.